A selection of T cell receptor beta chains follows, all from one sample in a study of shared clonotypes between healthy human individuals. Profiling relied on immunoSEQ multiplex PCR, and the TCRdb table lists in-frame clones only, not all of them. The table lists 300,000 to 350,000 clones, less than 75% of them singletons. The material sequenced was memory CD4+ T cells sorted from blood. Receptor source: a young man in good health. Each CDR3 is given with its conserved first and last residue. The order of the fields is D gene, V gene, J gene, clone size, CDR3 DNA, CDR3 protein. The D gene is left open where the match is weak. Where a row states a size, it is once, few, many or the class of an expanded clone; other rows omit it.

d_call: NA
v_call: TRBV19
j_call: TRBJ1-5
clone_size: NA
cdr3_nt: TGTGCCAGTAGTACCCTAGGGGGAACCAATCAGCCCCAGCATTTT
cdr3_aa: CASSTLGGTNQPQHF

d_call: NA
v_call: TRBV5-6
j_call: TRBJ2-4
clone_size: few
cdr3_nt: TGTGCCAGCAGCCCGGAAATCACAGGGGCCAAAAACATTCAGTACTTC
cdr3_aa: CASSPEITGAKNIQYF

d_call: NA
v_call: TRBV7-9
j_call: TRBJ1-2
clone_size: few
cdr3_nt: TGTGCCAGCAGCCCCCTTTCCCCTCAGGGTGGCTACACCTTC
cdr3_aa: CASSPLSPQGGYTF

d_call: NA
v_call: TRBV19
j_call: TRBJ1-5
clone_size: few
cdr3_nt: TGTGCCAGTAGTATTAGCAGCAATCAGCCCCAGCATTTT
cdr3_aa: CASSISSNQPQHF

d_call: NA
v_call: TRBV5-6
j_call: TRBJ1-1
clone_size: NA
cdr3_nt: TGTGCCAGCAGTTTCCGGGACGCAGGGAACACTGAAGCTTTCTTT
cdr3_aa: CASSFRDAGNTEAFF

d_call: TRBD1
v_call: TRBV29-1
j_call: TRBJ1-5
clone_size: NA
cdr3_nt: TGCAGCGTTAAGGGACAGGGGGCCCAGCCCCAGCATTTT
cdr3_aa: CSVKGQGAQPQHF

d_call: NA
v_call: TRBV6-1
j_call: TRBJ1-5
clone_size: NA
cdr3_nt: TGTGCCAGCAGCGAGACAGGAGGGGGGGATCAGCCCCAGCATTTT
cdr3_aa: CASSETGGGDQPQHF

d_call: NA
v_call: TRBV6-1
j_call: TRBJ2-2
clone_size: NA
cdr3_nt: TGTGCCAGCAGGGGGCAGGCAGCGGGCACCGGGGAGCTGTTTTTT
cdr3_aa: CASRGQAAGTGELFF

d_call: NA
v_call: TRBV19
j_call: TRBJ2-5
clone_size: NA
cdr3_nt: TGTGCCACCGGTCCCGGGATAATAGCGGCTAACCAAGAGACCCAGTACTTC
cdr3_aa: CATGPGIIAANQETQYF

d_call: NA
v_call: TRBV7-8
j_call: TRBJ1-5
clone_size: NA
cdr3_nt: TGTGCCAGCAGCCGGGACGGAAATCAGCCCCAGCATTTT
cdr3_aa: CASSRDGNQPQHF